This T cell receptor (beta chain) derives from a study of T cells in Graves' hyperthyroidism and ophthalmopathy. Clinical symptoms, serum thyroxine, TRAb, thyroid ultrasound and orbital computed tomography informed diagnoses. It was RNA transcripts that yielded the amplified TCR beta CDR3 regions. Using the HTBI primer set, a first-round RT-PCR was run on the TCR CDR3. TCRdb re-derived calls from the multiplex PCR reads in MiXCR, one entry per CDR3 protein. The sample contains over 450,000 distinct CDR3 sequences, roughly 17% of which appear only once. J lost 6 bases, V lost 4 bases, and 5 bases had no gene match. The CDR3 is made up of 14 amino acids. Looked up from germline, CDR1 is PRHDT and CDR2 is FYEKMQ (reference sequence).

Specimen: blood. The V and J genes are TRBV13 and TRBJ2-7; 11 bases agree with TRBD2. This clonotype was obtained from a woman aged 18-30 years with Graves' ophthalmopathy. The CDR3 loop reads CASSSWTSGPEQYF. DNA of the CDR3: TGTGCCAGCAGCTCCTGGACTAGCGGGCCCGAGCAGTACTTC.